These 30 T cell receptor beta chains were all obtained from the same sample, sequenced in a study of OX40 agonist ivuxolimab in advanced cancers. The repertoire was sequenced with immunoSEQ multiplex PCR; TCRdb's copy has only in-frame clones and lacks some. The data contain about 150,000 clones, around 94% of them seen just once; the ten biggest clones take up just over 0.3%. Here the sequenced sample was CD4+ or CD8+ T cells sorted from blood, taken in a trial of the OX40 agonist ivuxolimab. The receptor source for this set is an adult with an advanced solid tumor such as melanoma, head and neck, liver or kidney cancer.

This chain joins TRBV5-4 and TRBJ2-1; perhaps TRBD1 as D (6 bases). Germline V gene data show CDR1 as SGHNT and CDR2 as YYREEE (reference sequence). Trimming removed 3 bases from V and 10 bases from J, with 17 bases in between. The CDR3 length is 14 residues. Here the CDR3 reads CASSSPQGRREQFF. DNA of the CDR3: TGTGCCAGCAGCTCCCCACAGGGCAGGCGAGAGCAGTTCTTC.

This clone was detected only once. The V call is TRBV6-1, the J call TRBJ2-5, with D possibly called TRBD1 or TRBD2 (5 bases each). V lost 2 bases to trimming and J lost 0 bases, with 10 bases between them. Germline CDR1 MNHNS, CDR2 SASEGT. This CDR3 is 15 amino acids long. CDR3 in amino acids: CASSELGTYQETQYF. The CDR3 nucleotides read TGTGCCAGCAGTGAACTGGGGACGTACCAAGAGACCCAGTACTTC.

This chain connects TRBV7-6 to TRBJ2-7; 12 bases align to TRBD2. Trimming removed 4 bases from V and 2 bases from J; junction bases left unmatched: 6. This CDR3 region has 16 residues. Per the germline V gene, CDR1 is SGHVS and CDR2 is FNYEAQ. The CDR3 spells CASSSWTSGIPYEQYF. CDR3 nucleotides: TGTGCCAGCAGCTCCTGGACTAGCGGGATTCCCTACGAGCAGTACTTC.

The CDR3 DNA reads as TGTGCCAGCAGCGAGCCCGAGTTAGCGGGGGAATCTTACACAGATACGCAGTATTTT. Translating gives CASSEPELAGESYTDTQYF. The rearrangement links TRBV9 to TRBJ2-3; TRBD2 aligns across 9 bases. From germline, CDR1 is SGDLS and CDR2 YYNGEE. The V gene end was trimmed by 3 bases and the J gene end by 2 bases; junction bases not matched to a gene: 16. This CDR3 has 19 amino acids.

The chain uses TRBV5-1 and TRBJ2-7; 7 nucleotides align to TRBD1. V lost 4 bases, J lost 1 base, and 8 bases stayed unmatched. The CDR3 extends over 15 amino acids. CDR1 is SGHRS, CDR2 YFSETQ, per germline. The DNA of the CDR3 is TGCGCCAGCAGCAGAATACCGGGACAGTCCTACGAGCAGTACTTC. Translation: CASSRIPGQSYEQYF.

The CDR3 DNA reads TGCGCCAGCAGCTTGACAGCGGTCGATGGCTACACCTTC. Its protein product is CASSLTAVDGYTF. The chain joins TRBV5-1 to TRBJ1-2; D is unclear. The length of the CDR3 is 13 residues. The V gene lost 1 base and the J gene lost 6 bases, with 10 bases spanning the gap. Per the germline V gene, CDR1 is SGHRS and CDR2 is YFSETQ.

This clone was seen a handful of times. The V and J genes are TRBV5-1 and TRBJ1-5, with 10 bases matching TRBD1. Germline V gene lookup returns CDR1 SGHRS and CDR2 YFSETQ. The CDR3 is made up of 16 amino acids. V gave up 0 bases and J gave up 3 bases; unmatched junction bases: 3. Here the CDR3 DNA reads TGCGCCAGCAGCTTGGGGACAGGGGGTCACAATCAGCCCCAGCATTTT. Encoded protein: CASSLGTGGHNQPQHF.

J is TRBJ1-5 and V is TRBV4-3; D might be TRBD1 (6 bases). This CDR3 has 16 residues. CDR1 is LGHNA and CDR2 is YSLEER in the germline V gene. V gave up 0 bases and J gave up 4 bases, with 13 bases separating them. The DNA of the CDR3 is TGCGCCAGCAGCCAAGATTTTGGGGGGGCTAATCAGCCCCAGCATTTT. As protein: CASSQDFGGANQPQHF.

In this sample, this clone turned up a few times. CDR3 residues: CASSPSQGGYGYTF. For the CDR3, the DNA is TGTGCCAGCTCACCGAGTCAGGGGGGCTATGGCTACACCTTC. The chain recombines TRBV18 with TRBJ1-2; TRBD1 aligns across 7 bases. This CDR3 has 14 amino acids. Per the germline V gene, CDR1 is KGHSH and CDR2 is LQKENI. V was pared by 3 bases and J by 4 bases, with 5 bases of the junction left unmatched.

The rearrangement joins TRBV7-2 to TRBJ2-6; D is unclear. CDR3 size: 12 residues. Germline V gene sequence: CDR1 SGHTA, CDR2 FQGNSA. V gave up 5 bases and J gave up 13 bases, with 12 bases separating them. The CDR3 loop is CASSRGDVVLTF. The CDR3 nucleotides are TGTGCCAGCAGCAGAGGTGATGTAGTCCTGACTTTC. Full variable domain (remainder filled in from reference TRBV7-2 and TRBJ2-6): GAGVSQSPSNKVTEKGKDVELRCDPISGHTALYWYRQSLGQGLEFLIYFQGNSAPDKSGLPSDRFSAERTGGSVSTLTIQRTQQEDSAVYLCASSRGDVVLTFGAGSRLTVL.

The chain links TRBV28 to TRBJ1-5; unclear D gene. V was cut by 7 bases and J by 4 bases, with 20 bases left in between. The CDR3 sequence is 16 residues long. Germline CDR1 reads MDHEN; CDR2 reads SYDVKM. In DNA, the CDR3 is TGTGCCAGCATTTCCGAGGGCCCGACGGGGAATCAGCCCCAGCATTTT. Its translation is CASISEGPTGNQPQHF.

The rearrangement uses TRBV28 and TRBJ1-5; perhaps TRBD1 as D (6 bases). Trimming left V 4 bases short and J 2 bases short, with 6 bases between. Looked up from germline, CDR1 is MDHEN and CDR2 is SYDVKM. CDR3 length: 13 amino acids. CDR3 nucleotide sequence: TGTGCCAGCAGTTACAGGGGCAATCAGCCCCAGCATTTT. It translates to CASSYRGNQPQHF.

The chain links TRBV5-8 to TRBJ2-7, with D possibly matching TRBD2 (6 bases). V shed 5 bases and J shed 0 bases, with 12 bases lying between them. From germline, CDR1 is SGHTS and CDR2 YDEGEE. The CDR3 sequence is 14 residues long. CDR3 protein: CASRRGIGSYEQYF. The CDR3 DNA is TGTGCCAGCAGGCGGGGCATTGGCTCCTACGAGCAGTACTTC.

This chain connects TRBV7-2 to TRBJ1-1; TRBD1 is a possible D gene (5 bases). This CDR3 is built from 13 residues. CDR1 and CDR2 from the germline V gene are SGHTA and FQGNSA. The V end lost 1 base, the J end lost 10 bases, and 13 bases lay between the germline ends. The CDR3 DNA sequence: TGTGCCAGCAGCTTAGAAGGGGTCCGGGGAGCTTTCTTT. As protein: CASSLEGVRGAFF.

The CDR3 loop reads CASRLAGGLYNEQFF. The CDR3, as DNA: TGTGCCAGCAGGTTAGCGGGGGGCCTTTACAATGAGCAGTTCTTC. The rearrangement joins TRBV2 to TRBJ2-1; 10 nucleotides agree with TRBD2. The V and J ends lost 6 bases and 4 bases, in that order; junction bases with no gene match: 6. CDR1 is SNHLY, CDR2 FYNNEI, per germline. The CDR3 spans 15 residues.

J is TRBJ2-1 and V is TRBV7-3; 8 bases line up with TRBD2. The length of the CDR3 is 15 residues. CDR1 and CDR2 from the germline V gene are SGHTA and FQGTGA. The V segment lost 1 base and the J segment 12 bases; nucleotides outside the gene matches: 11. The CDR3 region is CASSLSGRSGGGQFF. For the CDR3, the DNA is TGTGCCAGCAGCTTAAGCGGGAGGTCCGGGGGCGGGCAGTTCTTC.

The genes are TRBV27 and TRBJ2-2, with 7 positions matching TRBD1. The germline CDR1 and CDR2 sequences are MNHEY and SMNVEV (reference sequence). The CDR3 length is 17 residues. Losses at the gene ends were 3 bases for V and 0 bases for J; bases not matched to a gene: 7. CDR3 in DNA: TGTGCCAGCAGTTTTTACAGGGGAATAGCGAACACCGGGGAGCTGTTTTTT. It translates to CASSFYRGIANTGELFF.

This clone has only one observation. The chain links TRBV19 to TRBJ1-1; TRBD1 is a possible D gene (5 bases). Germline CDR1 and CDR2: LNHDA and SQIVND (reference sequence). The CDR3 is 13 residues long. V lost 7 bases to trimming and J lost 2 bases, with 11 bases between them. The CDR3 bases are TGTGCCAGTAATCCGGACATAAACACTGAAGCTTTCTTT. Its protein is CASNPDINTEAFF.

This chain links TRBV11-3 with TRBJ2-2; D not certain. Trimming took 1 base from V and 2 from J, leaving 11 bases between them. The length of the CDR3 is 16 residues. Germline V gene lookup returns CDR1 SGHNT and CDR2 YENEEA. The CDR3 reads CASSLVLLVNTGELFF. The CDR3, as DNA: TGTGCCAGCAGCTTAGTTCTCCTAGTTAACACCGGGGAGCTGTTTTTT.

The chain is built from TRBV7-8 and TRBJ1-3; D gene unclear. The CDR3 consists of 18 residues. Germline V CDR1 and CDR2: SGHVS, FQNEAQ. V dropped 4 bases and J dropped 0 bases, with 19 bases sitting between them. The CDR3 here is CASSSFVRSPRSGNTIYF. The CDR3 DNA sequence: TGTGCCAGCAGCTCCTTTGTGAGGAGCCCCCGCTCTGGAAACACCATATATTTT.

A remark on this clone: Germline is not matched at one junction end, which may reflect a read error. The chain uses TRBV5-1 and TRBJ2-7, with a possible D match to TRBD1 (5 bases). The CDR3 is 14 amino acids. Germline V gene lookup returns CDR1 SGHRS and CDR2 YFSETQ. CDR3 sequence: CASSTLWGLYEQYF. In DNA form, the CDR3 reads TGTGCCAGCAGCACTTTATGGGGCCTCTACGAGCAGTACTTC.

The chain recombines TRBV5-4 with TRBJ2-3, with 9 bases fitting TRBD1. Per germline, CDR1 SGHNT and CDR2 YYREEE (reference sequence). The CDR3 totals 15 residues. V was clipped by 3 bases and J by 3 bases; unmatched bases: 5. The CDR3 DNA reads TGTGCCAGCAGCTCGGACAGGGGACAGACAGATACGCAGTATTTT. This translates into CASSSDRGQTDTQYF.

The gene calls are TRBV19 and TRBJ2-7, with 7 bases lining up with TRBD2. Looked up from germline, CDR1 is LNHDA and CDR2 is SQIVND (reference sequence). This CDR3 has 15 residues. Trimming at V came to 1 base and at J to 0 bases, leaving 3 bases not matched to a gene. The CDR3 sequence: CASSIGGGSSYEQYF. The CDR3 DNA reads TGTGCCAGTAGTATAGGGGGCGGGAGCTCCTACGAGCAGTACTTC.

The rearrangement joins TRBV10-3 to TRBJ2-2; 8 bases map to TRBD1. This CDR3 has 13 amino acids. Trimming took 6 bases from V and 5 from J; bases not matched to a gene: 2. The germline gives CDR1 ENHRY, CDR2 SYGVKD. The CDR3 is CAIRTGETGELFF. CDR3 in DNA: TGTGCCATCAGGACAGGGGAGACCGGGGAGCTGTTTTTT.

The CDR3 nucleotides are TGTGCCAGCAGTTCAGGACCCTACTATGGCTACACCTTC. It specifies CASSSGPYYGYTF. The chain combines TRBV28 with TRBJ1-2; D is uncertain. CDR1 is MDHEN and CDR2 is SYDVKM in the germline V gene. The CDR3 covers 13 residues. V was shortened by 4 bases and J by 3 bases, with 9 bases between the two germline ends.

This chain connects TRBV6-5 to TRBJ1-2, with 8 bases identical to TRBD1. There are 14 residues in the CDR3. Germline CDR1 reads MNHEY; CDR2 reads SVGAGI. V was clipped by 6 bases and J by 5 bases; unmatched bases: 8. The CDR3 reads CASRQNRGSYGYTF. CDR3 nucleotides: TGTGCCAGCAGGCAAAACAGGGGGTCATATGGCTACACCTTC.

V and J are TRBV5-1 and TRBJ1-5, with TRBD1 as a possible D gene (6 bases). CDR3 size: 14 residues. The germline CDR1 and CDR2 sequences are SGHRS and YFSETQ. Trimming stripped 0 bases from V and 7 bases from J, with 11 bases between. In nucleotides, the CDR3 is TGCGCCAGCAGCTTGGCGGGGGGGCTCCAGCCCCAGCATTTT. This encodes CASSLAGGLQPQHF. Filled out from reference TRBV5-1 and TRBJ1-5, the complete variable domain reads KAGVTQTPRYLIKTRGQQVTLSCSPISGHRSVSWYQQTPGQGLQFLFEYFSETQRNKGNFPGRFSGRQFSNSRSEMNVSTLELGDSALYLCASSLAGGLQPQHFGDGTRLSIL.

This chain connects TRBV7-2 to TRBJ1-5, with D hard to call. The V gene lost 3 bases and the J gene lost 3 bases, with 3 bases spanning the gap. Germline lookup yields CDR1 SGHTA and CDR2 FQGNSA. The CDR3 is 12 residues long. CDR3 in DNA: TGTGCCAGCAGCTTCAACAATCAGCCCCAGCATTTT. Its translation is CASSFNNQPQHF.

In its sample, this clone was seen once. The chain uses TRBV7-9 and TRBJ2-2; possibly TRBD1 for D (5 bases). The CDR3 length is 16 residues. Trimming cost V 3 bases and J 2 bases, with 13 bases left between them. Germline CDR1 reads SEHNR; CDR2 reads FQNEAQ (reference sequence). Here the CDR3 reads CASSLPRQGNTGELFF. The CDR3, as DNA: TGTGCCAGCAGCTTGCCGAGGCAGGGTAACACCGGGGAGCTGTTTTTT.

This clone was detected only a few times. The chain combines TRBV11-2 with TRBJ2-2, with 8 bases identical to TRBD2. This CDR3 spans 18 amino acids. CDR1 and CDR2 from the germline V gene are SGHAT and FQNNGV. The V segment lost 3 bases and the J segment 6 bases; nucleotides outside the gene matches: 15. CDR3 residues: CASSFRRGGEGRAGELFF. CDR3 DNA: TGTGCCAGCAGCTTCCGACGGGGGGGCGAGGGTAGAGCCGGGGAGCTGTTTTTT.